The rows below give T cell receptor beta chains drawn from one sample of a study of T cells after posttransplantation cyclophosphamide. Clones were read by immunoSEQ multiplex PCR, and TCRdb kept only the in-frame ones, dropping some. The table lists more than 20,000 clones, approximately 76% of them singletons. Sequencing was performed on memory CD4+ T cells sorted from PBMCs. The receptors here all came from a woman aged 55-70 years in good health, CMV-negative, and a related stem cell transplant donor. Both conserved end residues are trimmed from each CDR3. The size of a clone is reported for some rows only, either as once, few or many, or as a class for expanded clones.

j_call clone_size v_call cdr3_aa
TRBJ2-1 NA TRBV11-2 ASSLDKSGYNEQF
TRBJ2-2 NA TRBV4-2 ASSQEEDTGELF
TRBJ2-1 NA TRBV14 ASSQMTAGFGEQF
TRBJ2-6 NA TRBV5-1 ASSLALPGSSGANVLT
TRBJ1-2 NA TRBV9 ASSVEAGKGYT
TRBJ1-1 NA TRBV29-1 SVDGRRGTEAF
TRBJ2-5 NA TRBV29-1 SERGSSGTQTQY
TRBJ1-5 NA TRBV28 ASREGGTGAFHGNQPQH
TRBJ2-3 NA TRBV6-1 ASSEALLAGGPTDTQY
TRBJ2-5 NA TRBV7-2 ASSLVLAGRETQY
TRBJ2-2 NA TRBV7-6 ASSSFPGLATGELF
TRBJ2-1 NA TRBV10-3 AIAETSGGVHEQF
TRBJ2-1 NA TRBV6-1 ASSAGTSKNEQF
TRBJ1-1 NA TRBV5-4 ASSLGAGTEAF
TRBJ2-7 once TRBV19 ASSRTVLYEQY
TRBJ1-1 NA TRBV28 ASSSSGWVTEAF
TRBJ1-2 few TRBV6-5 ASSFTGGGYT
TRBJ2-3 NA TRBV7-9 ASDKGTGVTDTQY
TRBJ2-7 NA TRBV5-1 ASSLLQGAYEQY
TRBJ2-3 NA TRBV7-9 ASSSLAGYTDTQY
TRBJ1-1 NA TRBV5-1 ASSLIGTGETEAF
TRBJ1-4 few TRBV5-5 ASTGYRGTNEKLF
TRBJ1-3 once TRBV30 AWSVDSGNTIY
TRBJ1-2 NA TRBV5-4 ASSLDSNYGYT
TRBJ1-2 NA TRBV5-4 ASSADSNYGYT
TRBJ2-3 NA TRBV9 ASSPYGDGTDTQY
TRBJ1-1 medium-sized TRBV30 AWRQGKAEAF
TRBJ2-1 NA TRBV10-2 ASSRTSGKDNEQF
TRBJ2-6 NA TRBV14 ASSQVWGQASSGANVLT
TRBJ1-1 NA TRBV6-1 ASRRSELEAF
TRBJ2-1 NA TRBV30 AWSVGPRGRFNEQF
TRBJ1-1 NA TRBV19 ASTKEPGHLNTEAF
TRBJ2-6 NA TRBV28 ASSLAGVGANVLT
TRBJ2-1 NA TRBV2 AILKRRLNEQF
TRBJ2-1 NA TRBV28 ASSSPGTSYNEQF
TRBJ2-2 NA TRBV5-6 ASSFRGQGTTGELF
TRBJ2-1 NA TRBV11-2 ASSTVGTGLYNEQF
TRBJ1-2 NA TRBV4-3 ASSQKQGYGYT
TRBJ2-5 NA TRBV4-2 ASSQDTGSGSRETQY
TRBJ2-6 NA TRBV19 ASTPRQGKSGANVLT
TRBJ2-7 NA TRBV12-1 ASSPLQGFPYEQY
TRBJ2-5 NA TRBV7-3 ASSMGQGGETQY
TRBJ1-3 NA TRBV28 ASSLGHLLGNTIY
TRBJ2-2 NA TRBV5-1 ASSFSTSGGIVAGELF
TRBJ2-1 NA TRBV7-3 ASSLRGGGVGYNEQF
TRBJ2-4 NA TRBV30 AWSSTGTAHY
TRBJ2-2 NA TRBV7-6 ASSLVTQGTGELF
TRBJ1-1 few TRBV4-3 ASSSDNRAF
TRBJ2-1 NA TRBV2 ASSAAGTQGNEQF
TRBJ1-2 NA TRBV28 ASNKQGNGYT
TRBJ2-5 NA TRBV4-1 ASSQESPSGRETQY
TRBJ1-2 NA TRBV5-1 ASNTGGSDGYT
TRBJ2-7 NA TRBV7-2 ASSRRTGGGEQY
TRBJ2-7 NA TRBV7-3 ASSLTGTENYEQY